This T cell receptor beta chain appears in the sequencing data of a study of OX40 agonist ivuxolimab in advanced cancers. Study context: At doses from 0.01 to 10 mg/kg, patients were given intravenous ivuxolimab every 2 weeks. Broader study findings: Among the nonresponders, some also had low normalized T-cell clonal expansion.

Autoimmune disease history or systemic immunosuppression led to patient exclusion. Trimming took 4 bases from V and 7 from J, leaving 14 bases between them. This CDR3 region has 14 residues. CDR1 is MNHEY and CDR2 is SMNVEV in the germline V gene (reference sequence). As for this clone: Its antigen is undetermined.

Some clones are missing from TCRdb's copy, which holds only in-frame ones; the method was immunoSEQ multiplex PCR. The sample has about 73,000 clones, 92% seen once. J is TRBJ1-5 and V is TRBV27, with D hard to call. This clonotype was obtained from an adult with an advanced solid tumor such as melanoma, head and neck, liver or kidney cancer. The sequenced sample was CD4+ or CD8+ T cells sorted from blood, obtained in a trial of the OX40 agonist ivuxolimab. DNA for the CDR3: TGTGCCAGCAGTTATGACGGGGAGGGCCAGCCCCAGCATTTT. Translated, it gives CASSYDGEGQPQHF.